Following are 32 T cell receptor beta chains from one sample sequenced in a study of T cell clonality in common variable immunodeficiency. Antigens of these TCRs are unknown. General study findings and limits: Reportedly, TCR beta sequences from common variable immunodeficiency showed fewer deletions and N-nucleotide insertions.

The repertoire was sequenced with immunoSEQ multiplex PCR; TCRdb's copy has only in-frame clones and lacks some. The sample is made up of about 21,000 clones, none counted only once. Sequenced sample: peripheral blood mononuclear cells. The receptor source for this set is a human donor with common variable immunodeficiency.

Many counts were recorded for this clone. The sequence runs out 3 residues before the end of the CDR3; the remainder is reconstructed from the germline J gene. The rearrangement joins TRBV20-1 to TRBJ1-5; D not resolved. Trimming stripped 2 bases from V and 5 bases from J, with 13 bases between. The length of the CDR3 is 14 residues. Germline CDR1 is DFQATT and CDR2 is SNEGSKA (reference sequence). The DNA read from the CDR3 is TGCAGTGCTAGACTCGGGTTTCGAGATCAGCCC. It is translated as CSARLGFRDQP. The entire CDR3 sequence reads CSARLGFRDQPQHF.

This clone was recorded many times. Read sequence stops 3 residues before the CDR3 end, and the germline J gene provides the missing end. This sample includes further DNA sequences coding for the same CDR3. The rearrangement joins TRBV7-6 to TRBJ2-7; weak D call: TRBD1 (6 bases). The CDR3 spans 12 residues. Germline V gene data show CDR1 as SGHVS and CDR2 as FNYEAQ. V lost 5 bases to trimming and J lost 6 bases, with 11 bases between them. The DNA read from the CDR3 is TGTGCCAGCAGCCGACAGGTCGGCGAG. This gives the protein CASSRQVGE. The full CDR3 protein is CASSRQVGEQYF.

This clone appeared many times. The read ends 3 residues early relative to the CDR3; the germline J gene fills the gap. This sequence joins TRBV7-2 and TRBJ2-3, with TRBD2 matching 8 bases. This CDR3 comprises 15 residues. The V segment lost 1 base and the J segment 4 bases; nucleotides outside the gene matches: 4. Germline lookup yields CDR1 SGHTA and CDR2 FQGNSA. This CDR3 reads CASSLVSGEADTQYF. The covered CDR3 bases are TGTGCCAGCAGCTTAGTTAGCGGGGAGGCAGATACG.

This clone was detected ten times or more. The CDR3: CASSSGLAGGPEQYF. The DNA read from the CDR3 is TGTGCCAGCAGCTCCGGTCTAGCGGGGGGGCCCGAG. V gene TRBV7-2 combines with J gene TRBJ2-7; 12 bases agree with TRBD2. The CDR3 end falls 3 residues outside the read, so it is completed with the germline J gene. CDR3 length: 15 amino acids. Germline CDR1 is SGHTA and CDR2 is FQGNSA. After removal of 4 bases from V and 6 bases from J, the junction contained 7 bases not matched to a gene.

About this clone itself: The read terminates 3 residues before the CDR3 end, so the remaining end is supplied by the germline J gene. The J gene is TRBJ1-6, the V gene TRBV5-6; TRBD1 might be the D (6 bases). The CDR3 loop spans 14 amino acids. V lost 0 bases, J lost 7 bases, and 8 bases lay in between. Germline V gene data show CDR1 as SGHDT and CDR2 as YYEEEE. The sequenced part of the CDR3 DNA is TGTGCCAGCAGCTTGGAACAGGGAAATTCACCC. This gives the protein CASSLEQGNSP. The entire CDR3 sequence reads CASSLEQGNSPLHF.

This clone is categorized as medium-sized. The DNA ends 3 residues before the CDR3 does, and the rest of the CDR3 is filled in from the germline J gene. The chain joins TRBV10-3 to TRBJ2-1, with TRBD1 matching over 9 bases. The germline CDR1 and CDR2 sequences are ENHRY and SYGVKD. This CDR3 has 14 residues. V was clipped by 8 bases and J by 5 bases; unmatched bases: 7. Partial CDR3 DNA: TGTGCCATCTATCCCGGGACAGGGCACAATGAG. It translates to CAIYPGTGHNE. The CDR3 in its entirety is CAIYPGTGHNEQFF.

This clone was counted ten times or more. The read terminates 3 residues before the CDR3 end, so the remaining end is supplied by the germline J gene. The chain has TRBV19 and TRBJ2-2; 9 nucleotides align to TRBD2. Germline V gives CDR1 LNHDA, CDR2 SQIVND (reference sequence). The CDR3 runs to 17 residues. Trimming at V came to 3 bases and at J to 6 bases, leaving 11 bases not matched to a gene. The DNA read from the CDR3 is TGTGCCAGTAGTATCCTTCTAGGTAGCGGGGGCCCCGGGGAG. As protein: CASSILLGSGGPGE. The entire CDR3 protein is CASSILLGSGGPGELFF.

On this clone: Coverage ceases 3 residues before the CDR3 finishes, and the germline J gene fills in the end. The chain uses TRBV6-1 and TRBJ2-1; 8 bases are shared with TRBD1. The V segment lost 4 bases and the J segment 5 bases; nucleotides outside the gene matches: 1. The CDR3 runs 13 residues. CDR1 and CDR2 from the germline V gene are MNHNS and SASEGT. The DNA read from the CDR3 is TGTGCCAGCAGTGGACAGGGGCACAATGAG. Its protein is CASSGQGHNE. The entire CDR3 is CASSGQGHNEQFF.

This clone was counted many times. Read sequence stops 3 residues before the CDR3 end, and the germline J gene provides the missing end. The chain carries TRBV19 and TRBJ2-3, with 9 bases lining up with TRBD1. V was pared by 7 bases and J by 4 bases, with 9 bases of the junction left unmatched. The CDR3 loop spans 15 amino acids. Germline V gene sequence: CDR1 LNHDA, CDR2 SQIVND (reference sequence). The CDR3 sequence is CASTTGGSGPDTQYF. The covered CDR3 bases are TGTGCCAGTACCACAGGGGGCAGTGGGCCAGATACG.

This clone appeared many times. The sequence runs out 3 residues before the end of the CDR3; the remainder is reconstructed from the germline J gene. The chain uses TRBV20-1 and TRBJ2-7; D is perhaps TRBD1 (6 bases). Trimming shortened V by 1 base and J by 3 bases, and 10 bases separated the two germline ends. The CDR3 is made up of 13 amino acids. Germline lookup yields CDR1 DFQATT and CDR2 SNEGSKA (reference sequence). The DNA read from the CDR3 is TGCAGTGCTAGAGGGCAGGGGCGCTACGAG. Translated: CSARGQGRYE. The CDR3 in full is CSARGQGRYEQYF.

The table lists this clone with many counts. With the read ending 3 residues before the CDR3 end, the germline J gene is used to fill in that end. The genes are TRBV18 and TRBJ2-5, with D possibly being TRBD2 (5 bases). Germline CDR1 KGHSH, CDR2 LQKENI. This CDR3 contains 15 residues. V was clipped by 0 bases and J by 5 bases, with 13 bases between them. The CDR3 here is CASSPPQPPGETQYF. Partial CDR3 DNA: TGTGCCAGCTCACCACCACAGCCGCCGGGGGAGACC.

This clone has at least ten counts. The read gets to within 3 residues of the CDR3 end, and the germline J gene fills in the rest. This chain uses TRBV7-3 with TRBJ2-3, with 7 bases aligning to TRBD2. Per the germline V gene, CDR1 is SGHTA and CDR2 is FQGTGA. The V segment lost 5 bases and the J segment 2 bases; nucleotides outside the gene matches: 10. This CDR3 region has 16 residues. The covered CDR3 bases are TGTGCCAGCAGCCTTCTTCCAGCGGGGCTCACAGATACG. It encodes CASSLLPAGLTDT. The full CDR3 is CASSLLPAGLTDTQYF.

This clone has ten or more counts. Read data end 3 residues before the CDR3 end; the end is taken from the germline J gene. V is TRBV20-1 and J is TRBJ2-1; 11 bases map to TRBD2. The CDR3 is made up of 15 amino acids. The germline V gene has CDR1 DFQATT and CDR2 SNEGSKA (reference sequence). V trimming: 5 bases; J trimming: 6 bases; junction bases outside the gene matches: 9. CDR3 loop: CSAGGLAGGPNEQFF. Incomplete CDR3 DNA: TGCAGTGCTGGGGGTCTAGCGGGGGGTCCCAATGAG.

This clone has at least ten counts. The read is 3 residues too short to cover the CDR3 end, so that end is filled in from the germline J gene. The V gene is TRBV19, the J gene TRBJ2-5; the match to TRBD2 covers 8 bases. V shed 3 bases, J shed 1 base, and the junction held 1 base outside the gene matches. CDR1 is LNHDA, CDR2 SQIVND, per germline (reference sequence). The CDR3 spans 14 residues. CDR3: CASSIGTSQETQYF. The CDR3 DNA, read in part, is TGTGCCAGTAGTATTGGGACTAGCCAAGAGACC. Combining the CDR3 with reference TRBV19 and TRBJ2-5 gives the whole variable domain DGGITQSPKYLFRKEGQNVTLSCEQNLNHDAMYWYRQDPGQGLRLIYYSQIVNDFQKGDIAEGYSVSREKKESFPLTVTSAQKNPTAFYLCASSIGTSQETQYFGPGTRLLVL.

In its sample, this clone was seen a few times. Other DNA variants within this sample encode the same CDR3. CDR3 DNA (partial): TGTGCCAGCATCCCATGGGGCAGGGGTTCCCTGTATGGC. Translating gives CASIPWGRGSLYG. Given in full, the CDR3 is CASIPWGRGSLYGYTF. The V call is TRBV13, the J call TRBJ1-2; the D gene is possibly TRBD1 (6 bases). The DNA ends 3 residues before the CDR3 does, and the rest of the CDR3 is filled in from the germline J gene. Germline CDR1 reads PRHDT; CDR2 reads FYEKMQ (reference sequence). The CDR3 length is 16 residues. The germline V and J ends were trimmed by 7 bases and 5 bases, with 23 bases remaining between them.

This clone was found many times. The observed sequence ends 3 residues before the CDR3 terminus, with the missing tail filled in from the germline J gene. The chain has TRBV28 and TRBJ2-1, with 8 bases fitting TRBD2. The V segment lost 5 bases and the J segment 9 bases; nucleotides outside the gene matches: 21. CDR1 and CDR2 (germline): MDHEN, SYDVKM. CDR3 length: 18 residues. This chain's CDR3 is CASSPQNSGATFGGEQFF. The DNA read from the CDR3 is TGTGCCAGCAGTCCACAAAATAGCGGGGCGACCTTTGGTGGTGAG.

There are many counts of this clone. Partial CDR3 DNA: TGTGCCAGCAGCCAATTGAGGGGCGCGAACACCGGGGAG. It translates to CASSQLRGANTGE. The full CDR3 reads CASSQLRGANTGELFF. The chain carries TRBV4-2 and TRBJ2-2, with D possibly being TRBD1 or TRBD2 (5 bases each). The sequenced fragment ends 3 residues before the CDR3 boundary, so the rest is inferred from the germline J gene. V dropped 2 bases and J dropped 0 bases, with 10 bases sitting between them. The CDR3 covers 16 residues. Per germline, CDR1 LGHNA and CDR2 YNFKEQ.

Worth noting for this clone: The read finishes 3 residues shy of the CDR3 end, and the germline J gene is used to complete it. This rearrangement joins TRBV20-1 to TRBJ1-5, with D possibly TRBD1 on 6 matching bases. V was cut by 0 bases and J by 9 bases, with 24 bases left in between. The CDR3 sequence is 17 residues long. Germline CDR1 reads DFQATT; CDR2 reads SNEGSKA (reference sequence). The covered CDR3 bases are TGCAGTGCTAGAGATTGGAGGCGGGGGCGAACTGATCTGCCC. It specifies CSARDWRRGRTDLP. The whole CDR3 is CSARDWRRGRTDLPQHF.

This clone was detected ten times or more. The read comes to an end 3 residues before the CDR3 does, leaving the germline J gene to fill in the end. The rearrangement uses TRBV2 and TRBJ1-1, with D perhaps matching TRBD1 (6 bases). CDR1 and CDR2 (germline): SNHLY, FYNNEI. The CDR3 totals 13 residues. V shed 4 bases and J shed 2 bases, with 8 bases lying between them. Incomplete CDR3 DNA: TGTGCCAGCAGTGGGGACATAAACACTGAA. Its translation: CASSGDINTE. The entire CDR3 is CASSGDINTEAFF.

This clone appeared many times. The read terminates 3 residues before the CDR3 end, so the remaining end is supplied by the germline J gene. J is TRBJ1-6 and V is TRBV19, with 8 bases matching TRBD1. CDR1 is LNHDA and CDR2 is SQIVND in the germline V gene (reference sequence). This CDR3 spans 18 amino acids. The trim removed 3 bases at V and 5 bases at J, leaving 12 bases unmatched. This CDR3 reads CASSMSGAGGENNSPLHF. Partial CDR3 DNA: TGTGCCAGTAGTATGTCCGGGGCAGGGGGCGAGAATAATTCACCC.

This clone appeared many times. The read halts 3 residues ahead of the CDR3 end, with the missing end drawn from the germline J gene. The rearrangement uses TRBV7-2 and TRBJ2-7, with no clear D. The V end lost 4 bases, the J end lost 5 bases, and 6 bases lay between the germline ends. CDR1 is SGHTA, CDR2 FQGNSA, per germline. CDR3 length: 11 amino acids. The part of the CDR3 DNA that was read is TGTGCCAGCAGCTCTGAGGACGAG. It codes for CASSSEDE. In full, the CDR3 reads CASSSEDEQYF.

This clone was counted ten times or more. Read sequence stops 3 residues before the CDR3 end, and the germline J gene provides the missing end. J is TRBJ2-1 and V is TRBV7-9; D is uncertain. CDR1 is SEHNR and CDR2 is FQNEAQ in the germline V gene (reference sequence). The CDR3 covers 12 residues. V was cut by 2 bases and J by 8 bases, with 7 bases left in between. CDR3 region: CASSLRAHEQFF. The part of the CDR3 DNA that was read is TGTGCCAGCAGCTTAAGAGCTCATGAG.

This clone appeared many times. The DNA ends 3 residues before the CDR3 does, and the rest of the CDR3 is filled in from the germline J gene. The chain combines TRBV19 with TRBJ1-1; D unresolved. The CDR3 runs to 12 residues. Trimming removed 5 bases from V and 5 bases from J, with 9 bases in between. In germline, CDR1 is LNHDA, CDR2 SQIVND (reference sequence). CDR3 loop: CASSDIRTEAFF. CDR3 bases read: TGTGCCAGTAGTGACATACGGACTGAA.

The table lists this clone with many counts. The CDR3 goes on 3 residues after the read ends, and that part is filled in from the germline J gene. This chain links TRBV12-3 or TRBV12-4 with TRBJ2-3; no clear D. CDR3 length: 13 amino acids. V was trimmed by 6 bases and J by 0 bases, leaving 7 bases between them. The CDR3 reads CASRVTSTDTQYF. The DNA read from the CDR3 is TGTGCCAGCAGGGTAACTAGCACAGATACG.

This clone has ten or more counts. From the germline J gene comes the end of the CDR3, since the read stops 3 residues before it. This chain connects TRBV2 to TRBJ2-2; D possibly matches TRBD1 or TRBD2 (5 bases each). The CDR3 has 14 residues. V was clipped by 10 bases and J by 4 bases, with 16 bases between them. The V gene's germline CDR1 is SNHLY and CDR2 FYNNEI. Partial CDR3 DNA: TGTGCCACCCGGCAGGGAGCAGGCACCGGGGAG. Protein: CATRQGAGTGE. The entire CDR3 protein is CATRQGAGTGELFF.

This clone was seen repeatedly, ten times or more. The CDR3 goes on 3 residues after the read ends, and that part is filled in from the germline J gene. The rearrangement uses TRBV18 and TRBJ1-5; 7 bases fit TRBD1. The germline gives CDR1 KGHSH, CDR2 LQKENI. The junction had 8 bases not matched to a gene; V was cut back by 3 bases and J by 0 bases. The length of the CDR3 is 17 residues. CDR3 DNA, as far as it was read: TGTGCCAGCTCACCGGAAATGACAGGGTATAGCAATCAGCCC. Its protein is CASSPEMTGYSNQP. Given in full, the CDR3 is CASSPEMTGYSNQPQHF. Based on the CDR3 plus reference TRBV18 and TRBJ1-5, the full variable domain is NAGVMQNPRHLVRRRGQEARLRCSPMKGHSHVYWYRQLPEEGLKFMVYLQKENIIDESGMPKERFSAEFPKEGPSILRIQQVVRGDSAAYFCASSPEMTGYSNQPQHFGDGTRLSIL.

In this sample, this clone turned up many times. The read falls 3 residues short of the CDR3 end, and the missing part is taken from the germline J gene. This chain uses TRBV5-6 with TRBJ2-7; the D gene is possibly TRBD1 (5 bases). The germline gives CDR1 SGHDT, CDR2 YYEEEE. V shed 4 bases and J shed 2 bases, with 13 bases lying between them. The CDR3 contains 14 residues. Partial CDR3 DNA: TGTGCCAGCAGCAAACCGACAGCGACCTACGAG. This gives the protein CASSKPTATYE. In full, the CDR3 reads CASSKPTATYEQYF.

Of note for this clone: The sequence runs out 3 residues before the end of the CDR3; the remainder is reconstructed from the germline J gene. The chain uses TRBV20-1 and TRBJ1-2; D remains unclear. The CDR3 totals 12 residues. CDR1 DFQATT and CDR2 SNEGSKA come from the germline V gene (reference sequence). The covered CDR3 bases are TGCAGTGCTAGCGACGGGGTGGGCGGC. It encodes CSASDGVGG. The full CDR3 sequence reads CSASDGVGGYTF.

This clone was counted many times. The CDR3 end is not reached by the read, which stops 3 residues before it; the germline J gene fills it in. The rearrangement joins TRBV7-9 to TRBJ2-5; no clear D gene. The germline V gene encodes CDR1 SEHNR and CDR2 FQNEAQ (reference sequence). Trimming cost V 0 bases and J 4 bases, with 9 bases left between them. The CDR3 contains 14 residues. The CDR3 sequence: CASSLATTGETQYF. CDR3 DNA (partial): TGTGCCAGCAGCTTAGCTACTACGGGAGAGACC. Filled out from reference TRBV7-9 and TRBJ2-5, the complete variable domain reads DTGVSQNPRHKITKRGQNVTFRCDPISEHNRLYWYRQTLGQGPEFLTYFQNEAQLEKSRLLSDRFSAERPKGSFSTLEIQRTEQGDSAMYLCASSLATTGETQYFGPGTRLLVL.

There are many counts of this clone. The read terminates 3 residues ahead of where the CDR3 ends, so the germline J gene completes it. This rearrangement joins TRBV2 to TRBJ1-5, with 7 bases identical to TRBD1. CDR3 length: 15 residues. The trim removed 2 bases at V and 3 bases at J, leaving 4 bases unmatched. Looked up from germline, CDR1 is SNHLY and CDR2 is FYNNEI. The covered CDR3 bases are TGTGCCAGCAGTGAACTACAGGGGTCCAATCAGCCC. Its translation is CASSELQGSNQP. The CDR3, in full, reads CASSELQGSNQPQHF.

This clone was detected many times. The read ends 3 residues before the CDR3 terminus; that terminus is restored from the germline J gene. V usage is TRBV29-1 and J usage is TRBJ2-3, with 8 nucleotides matching TRBD1. V was clipped by 4 bases and J by 4 bases; unmatched bases: 7. This CDR3 is built from 14 residues. The germline CDR1 and CDR2 sequences are SQVTM and ANQGSEA. The CDR3 is CSVARQGIADTQYF. The sequenced CDR3 bases are TGCAGCGTTGCAAGACAGGGGATAGCAGATACG.

This clone appeared many times. Incomplete CDR3 DNA: TGTGCCAGCAGCCTGGGACTAGCGGGAGTCCAAGAGACC. It is translated as CASSLGLAGVQET. The complete CDR3 protein is CASSLGLAGVQETQYF. The chain links TRBV7-6 to TRBJ2-5; 14 bases match TRBD2. The read gets to within 3 residues of the CDR3 end, and the germline J gene fills in the rest. V was clipped by 5 bases and J by 1 base; unmatched bases: 3. Germline V gene data show CDR1 as SGHVS and CDR2 as FNYEAQ. This CDR3 comprises 16 residues.